The 25 T cell receptor beta chains reported below all come from one sample, sequenced in a study of blood T cell repertoires in COVID-19. Using immunoSEQ multiplex PCR, the repertoire was profiled, and TCRdb retains in-frame clones only, with some absent. The sample has 120,000 or so clones, about four fifths seen once. The sample was peripheral blood. All receptors come from a man in his 60s with acute or convalescent COVID-19.

This clone has just a few counts. The chain links TRBV28 to TRBJ1-1; the match to TRBD1 covers 7 bases. The V gene's germline CDR1 is MDHEN and CDR2 SYDVKM. This CDR3 has 12 residues. Losses at the gene ends were 8 bases for V and 7 bases for J; bases not matched to a gene: 7. Here the CDR3 DNA reads TGTGCCAGCGGGCAACAGGGGCATGAAGCTTTCTTT. Protein sequence: CASGQQGHEAFF. Full variable domain (remainder filled in from reference TRBV28 and TRBJ1-1): DVKVTQSSRYLVKRTGEKVFLECVQDMDHENMFWYRQDPGLGLRLIYFSYDVKMKEKGDIPEGYSVSREKKERFSLILESASTNQTSMYLCASGQQGHEAFFGQGTRLTVV.

As DNA, the CDR3 is TGTGCCAGCAGCAAACGGACTAGCGGGGGGCCGACAGTCTACGAGCAGTACTTC. Translating it yields CASSKRTSGGPTVYEQYF. This rearrangement joins TRBV21-1 to TRBJ2-7; the tabulated D call, TRBD2, remains unverified against the DNA. TRBV21-1 is listed as a pseudogene. CDR3 length equals 18 residues.

The chain is built from TRBV5-4 and TRBJ2-2; 7 bases line up with TRBD1. V was pared by 4 bases and J by 0 bases, with 3 bases of the junction left unmatched. Germline-derived CDR1 and CDR2 are SGHNT and YYREEE (reference sequence). The CDR3 covers 15 residues. The CDR3 here is CASSPDRSNTGELFF. The CDR3 nucleotides are TGTGCCAGCAGCCCGGACAGGTCGAACACCGGGGAGCTGTTTTTT.

This clone appeared a few times. The chain uses TRBV6-5 and TRBJ2-7; the match to TRBD1 covers 11 bases. The ends lost 4 bases at V and 2 bases at J; junction bases unmatched: 4. CDR3 size: 15 residues. CDR1 MNHEY and CDR2 SVGAGI come from the germline V gene. For the CDR3, the DNA is TGTGCCAGCAGTTTTAGGACAGGGGGCACCTACGAGCAGTACTTC. It is translated as CASSFRTGGTYEQYF.

The chain links TRBV7-8 to TRBJ2-2, with D maybe TRBD2 (5 bases). Germline V lookup: CDR1 SGHVS, CDR2 FQNEAQ. V lost 4 bases and J 3 bases, leaving 15 bases between the germline ends. The CDR3 covers 16 residues. The CDR3 DNA reads as TGTGCCAGCAGCTCCCGGAGGCTTAGGGACACCGGGGAGCTGTTTTTT. It translates to CASSSRRLRDTGELFF.

The chain combines TRBV13 with TRBJ1-2; D gene ambiguous. The CDR3 runs 12 residues. Germline CDR1 and CDR2: PRHDT and FYEKMQ (reference sequence). Trimming shortened V by 2 bases and J by 8 bases, and 9 bases separated the two germline ends. The CDR3 nucleotides read TGTGCCAGCAGCTTACAGGTTCTCGGCTACACCTTC. Translated, it gives CASSLQVLGYTF.

V gene TRBV24-1 combines with J gene TRBJ2-1; 8 bases line up with TRBD2. V was pared by 3 bases and J by 5 bases, with 8 bases of the junction left unmatched. CDR1 and CDR2 from the germline V gene are KGHDR and SFDVKD. There are 16 residues in the CDR3. The CDR3 protein is CATSDPGTRLNNEQFF. As DNA, the CDR3 is TGTGCCACCAGTGATCCCGGGACTAGGCTAAACAATGAGCAGTTCTTC.

This sequence joins TRBV7-2 and TRBJ2-2, with unresolved D. The CDR3 totals 11 residues. The ends were cut back, 5 bases at V and 8 bases at J, with 6 bases in the middle. CDR1 is SGHTA, CDR2 FQGNSA, per germline. The DNA for the CDR3 is TGTGCCAGCAGCCCGAGTGGGGAGCTGTTTTTT. Translated: CASSPSGELFF.

This chain links TRBV5-1 with TRBJ1-3; no definite D call. With 2 bases removed from V and 0 bases from J, the gap between germline ends came to 12 bases. The CDR3 has 16 amino acids. CDR1 is SGHRS and CDR2 is YFSETQ in the germline V gene. CDR3 nucleotide sequence: TGCGCCAGCAGCTTACAACCAGAGGGCTCTGGAAACACCATATATTTT. Amino acids: CASSLQPEGSGNTIYF. The whole variable domain, filled in from reference TRBV5-1 and TRBJ1-3, reads KAGVTQTPRYLIKTRGQQVTLSCSPISGHRSVSWYQQTPGQGLQFLFEYFSETQRNKGNFPGRFSGRQFSNSRSEMNVSTLELGDSALYLCASSLQPEGSGNTIYFGEGSWLTVV.

The chain uses TRBV4-1 and TRBJ2-7, with D possibly being TRBD2 (6 bases). The germline CDR1 and CDR2 sequences are MGHRA and YSYEKL. CDR3 length equals 16 residues. V lost 1 base and J lost 1, with 14 bases in between. The CDR3: CASSQGPGTLSYEQYF. CDR3 DNA: TGCGCCAGCAGCCAAGGGCCGGGGACTCTTTCCTACGAGCAGTACTTC.

This clone has only a few counts. The V gene is TRBV19, the J gene TRBJ1-1, with TRBD1 as a possible D gene (5 bases). Germline V gene data show CDR1 as LNHDA and CDR2 as SQIVND (reference sequence). The CDR3 extends over 14 amino acids. Trimming cost V 6 bases and J 6 bases, with 17 bases left between them. The CDR3 region has the DNA TGTGCCAGTAGCTGGGCTAGGGGTGCCCCTGAAGCTTTCTTT. Translated: CASSWARGAPEAFF.

The chain is built from TRBV28 and TRBJ2-1; 7 bases match TRBD2. With V trimmed by 7 bases and J by 7 bases, 10 bases remained unmatched. This CDR3 has 14 residues. Germline values: CDR1 MDHEN, CDR2 SYDVKM. The chain's CDR3 is CASNSRTSNNEQFF. The CDR3 DNA follows: TGTGCCAGCAATTCGCGGACTAGTAATAATGAGCAGTTCTTC.

This chain links TRBV7-9 with TRBJ2-7; 8 nucleotides agree with TRBD1. In germline, CDR1 is SEHNR, CDR2 FQNEAQ (reference sequence). Trimming cost V 3 bases and J 4 bases; bases outside gene matches: 11. The CDR3 is 16 amino acids. The DNA of the CDR3 is TGTGCCAGCAGCTTTGGAGACCAGGGGGCGGGGTACGAGCAGTACTTC. Translated, it gives CASSFGDQGAGYEQYF.

This clone was recorded once. The chain has TRBV3-1 (or the pseudogene TRBV3-2) and TRBJ2-1; 11 nucleotides align to TRBD2. Germline lookup yields CDR1 LGHDT and CDR2 YNNKEL (reference sequence). Germline trimming cut 5 bases from V and 9 bases from J; bases unmatched to any gene: 12. The CDR3 length is 16 residues. The CDR3 nucleotides read TGTGCCAGCAGCGAGAGGGCTAGCGGGAGGAGGGTTGAGCAGTTCTTC. Protein product: CASSERASGRRVEQFF.

Only a few counts were recorded for this clone. The chain couples TRBV28 to TRBJ1-2; D not certain. V lost 3 bases and J lost 2, with 7 bases in between. The length of the CDR3 is 13 residues. In germline, CDR1 is MDHEN, CDR2 SYDVKM. The CDR3 region is CASSLIVNYGYTF. The CDR3, as DNA: TGTGCCAGCAGTTTGATAGTGAACTATGGCTACACCTTC.

This clone was detected only once. The chain links TRBV7-8 to TRBJ2-7; D might be TRBD2 (6 bases). V was pared by 6 bases and J by 5 bases, with 23 bases between. The CDR3 runs to 16 residues. Germline assignment: CDR1 SGHVS and CDR2 FQNEAQ. The CDR3 coding sequence is TGTGCCAGCAGTCCCCGGAGGGTAGTAGGTGCTGACGAGCAGTACTTC. Translated, it gives CASSPRRVVGADEQYF.

The chain links TRBV18 to TRBJ1-3; 7 bases match TRBD1. The CDR3 extends over 14 amino acids. Trimming at V came to 6 bases and at J to 4 bases, leaving 6 bases not matched to a gene. CDR1 and CDR2 (germline): KGHSH, LQKENI. CDR3 coding DNA: TGTGCCAGCTCGCTACAGGGGAACGGAAACACCATATATTTT. This encodes CASSLQGNGNTIYF. Full variable domain (remainder filled in from reference TRBV18 and TRBJ1-3): NAGVMQNPRHLVRRRGQEARLRCSPMKGHSHVYWYRQLPEEGLKFMVYLQKENIIDESGMPKERFSAEFPKEGPSILRIQQVVRGDSAAYFCASSLQGNGNTIYFGEGSWLTVV.

The chain carries TRBV9 and TRBJ2-2, with 9 bases lining up with TRBD2. Germline V CDR1 and CDR2: SGDLS, YYNGEE. The CDR3 totals 16 residues. With V trimmed by 3 bases and J by 2 bases, 5 bases remained unmatched. CDR3 DNA sequence: TGTGCCAGCAGCGCTAGACTAGCGGTAAACACCGGGGAGCTGTTTTTT. Translated: CASSARLAVNTGELFF.

The chain uses TRBV25-1 and TRBJ2-7; 8 nucleotides align to TRBD1. CDR1 MGHDK and CDR2 SYGVNS come from the germline V gene. The CDR3 covers 15 residues. V trimming: 6 bases; J trimming: 2 bases; junction bases outside the gene matches: 9. The CDR3 is CASSPGTGSTYEQYF. The CDR3 DNA is TGTGCCAGCAGCCCCGGGACAGGATCTACCTACGAGCAGTACTTC.

The chain carries TRBV28 and TRBJ1-1; D ambiguous. Trimming removed 7 bases at V and 0 bases at J, with 9 bases between. The germline gives CDR1 MDHEN, CDR2 SYDVKM. This CDR3 region has 13 residues. CDR3 nucleotides: TGTGCCAGCATTAGCGACATGAACACTGAAGCTTTCTTT. Its translation is CASISDMNTEAFF.

This clone occurred once. The genes are TRBV29-1 and TRBJ2-3, with TRBD1 matching 10 bases. Germline CDR1 is SQVTM and CDR2 is ANQGSEA. V shed 7 bases, J shed 4 bases, and the junction held 5 bases outside the gene matches. This CDR3 region has 13 residues. The chain's CDR3 is CSARTGGADTQYF. DNA for the CDR3: TGCAGCGCCCGGACAGGGGGAGCAGATACGCAGTATTTT.

The chain recombines TRBV28 with TRBJ1-2, with TRBD1 matching 9 bases. With V trimmed by 1 base and J by 4 bases, 1 base remained unmatched. This CDR3 comprises 14 residues. CDR1 MDHEN and CDR2 SYDVKM come from the germline V gene. The CDR3 bases are TGTGCCAGCAGTTTATCGGGACAGGGCTATGGCTACACCTTC. Translated, it gives CASSLSGQGYGYTF.

The chain is built from TRBV10-3 and TRBJ1-5; D gene ambiguous. This CDR3 contains 17 residues. Germline CDR1 ENHRY, CDR2 SYGVKD. V was cut by 0 bases and J by 3 bases, with 15 bases left in between. CDR3 in amino acids: CAISESVSNRANQPQHF. CDR3 DNA: TGTGCCATCAGTGAGTCAGTGAGCAACCGTGCCAATCAGCCCCAGCATTTT.

This clone was counted between two and nine times. The chain recombines TRBV30 with TRBJ2-1, with TRBD2 as a possible D gene (5 bases). Trimming left V 4 bases short and J 7 bases short, with 23 bases between. Looked up from germline, CDR1 is GTSNPN and CDR2 is SVGIG (reference sequence). The CDR3 consists of 16 residues. The CDR3 DNA sequence: TGTGCCTGGAAGAGTCGCGGAGGCCTAGGTGGTAATGAGCAGTTCTTC. Its translation: CAWKSRGGLGGNEQFF.

The CDR3, as DNA: TGTGCCAGCTCGCTCGGGACTAGCGGATGGAATGAGCAGTTCTTC. As protein: CASSLGTSGWNEQFF. This chain connects TRBV18 to TRBJ2-1; 11 nucleotides match TRBD2. Germline CDR1 and CDR2: KGHSH and LQKENI. V lost 6 bases and J lost 7; bases outside the gene matches: 8. This CDR3 contains 15 residues.